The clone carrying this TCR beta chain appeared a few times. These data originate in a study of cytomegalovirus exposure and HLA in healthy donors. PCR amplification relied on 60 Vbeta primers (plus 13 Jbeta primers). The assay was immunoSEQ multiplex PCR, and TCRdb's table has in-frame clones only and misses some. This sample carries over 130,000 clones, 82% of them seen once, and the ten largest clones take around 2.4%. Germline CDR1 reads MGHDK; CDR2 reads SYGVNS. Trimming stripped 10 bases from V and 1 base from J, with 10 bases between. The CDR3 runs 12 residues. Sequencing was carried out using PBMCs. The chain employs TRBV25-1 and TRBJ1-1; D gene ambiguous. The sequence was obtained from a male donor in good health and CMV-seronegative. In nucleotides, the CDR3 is TGTGCCACCTCTCTAGGGAACACTGAAGCTTTCTTT. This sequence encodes CATSLGNTEAFF.